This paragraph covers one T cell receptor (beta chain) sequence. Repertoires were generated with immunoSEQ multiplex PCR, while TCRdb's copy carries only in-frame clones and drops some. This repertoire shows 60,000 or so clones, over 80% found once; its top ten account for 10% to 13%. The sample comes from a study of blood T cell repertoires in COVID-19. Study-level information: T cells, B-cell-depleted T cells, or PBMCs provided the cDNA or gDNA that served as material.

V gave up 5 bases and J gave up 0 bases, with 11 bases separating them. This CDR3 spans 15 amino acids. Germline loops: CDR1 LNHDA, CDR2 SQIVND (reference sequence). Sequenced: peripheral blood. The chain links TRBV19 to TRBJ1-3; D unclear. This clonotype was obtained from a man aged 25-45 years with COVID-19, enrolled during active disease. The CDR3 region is CASSPRRGSGNTIYF. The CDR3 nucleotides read TGTGCCAGTAGTCCCCGACGGGGCTCTGGAAACACCATATATTTT.